This T cell receptor (beta chain) was captured in a study of patients and donors after allogeneic stem cell transplantation. TCRdb itself ran the RT-PCR reads through MiXCR, one entry per CDR3 protein. The data hold about 400,000 distinct CDR3 sequences, with roughly 17% observed a single time. This sequence was found in a human donor who was either an allogeneic HSCT recipient or a stem cell or donor lymphocyte infusion donor (not recorded which). It is not recorded whose cells these are; they may come from a transplant donor. Sequenced input: blood, either unsorted or a sorted T cell fraction (not recorded which).

Written as DNA, the CDR3 is TGTGCCTGGAGTCCTACGACTAGCGCATTTACCTACGAGCAGTACTTC. This translates into CAWSPTTSAFTYEQYF. V and J are TRBV30 and TRBJ2-7, with TRBD2 matching over 8 bases. V lost 2 bases, J lost 2 bases, and 11 bases stayed unmatched. Germline CDR1 is GTSNPN and CDR2 is SVGIG (reference sequence). The CDR3 contains 16 residues.